This T cell receptor beta chain originates from a study of cytomegalovirus exposure and HLA in healthy donors. About this clone: Its matching antigen is unknown.

This CDR3 is 15 amino acids long. CDR1 SGHNT and CDR2 YYREEE come from the germline V gene (reference sequence). The junction had 5 bases not matched to a gene; V was cut back by 2 bases and J by 1 base. Study-level findings and limits: Apparent HLA restriction characterized most CMV-associated TCR beta chains in a later analysis. When analyzed later, the rates of TCR association showed variation by HLA locus, with DRB1 the most and HLA-C the fewest. Immune exposure data for these donors was limited to CMV serostatus.

It was with 60 Vbeta and 13 Jbeta primers that the PCR ran. The repertoire was sequenced with immunoSEQ multiplex PCR; TCRdb's copy has only in-frame clones and lacks some. Among 170,000 or so clones listed, roughly 80% were seen once. The chain employs TRBV5-4 and TRBJ2-5; 7 bases fit TRBD2. Sequencing input: PBMCs. This sequence originates from a young man in good health and CMV-seropositive. The DNA of the CDR3 is TGTGCCAGCAGCTTCCGGCTAGCGGCCCAAGAGACCCAGTACTTC. Amino acids: CASSFRLAAQETQYF.